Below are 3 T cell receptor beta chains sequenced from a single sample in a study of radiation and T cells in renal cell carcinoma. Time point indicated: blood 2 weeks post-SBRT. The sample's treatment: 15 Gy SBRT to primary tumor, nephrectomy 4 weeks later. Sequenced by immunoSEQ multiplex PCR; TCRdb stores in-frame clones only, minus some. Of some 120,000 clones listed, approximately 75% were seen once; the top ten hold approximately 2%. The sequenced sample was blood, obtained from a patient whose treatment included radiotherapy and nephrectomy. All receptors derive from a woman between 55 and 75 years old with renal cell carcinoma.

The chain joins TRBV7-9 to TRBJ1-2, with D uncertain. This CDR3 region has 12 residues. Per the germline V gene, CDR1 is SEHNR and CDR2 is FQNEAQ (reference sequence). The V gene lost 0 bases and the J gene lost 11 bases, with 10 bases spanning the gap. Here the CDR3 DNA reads TGTGCCAGCAGCTTAGCTCTAAGTGATTACACCTTC. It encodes CASSLALSDYTF.

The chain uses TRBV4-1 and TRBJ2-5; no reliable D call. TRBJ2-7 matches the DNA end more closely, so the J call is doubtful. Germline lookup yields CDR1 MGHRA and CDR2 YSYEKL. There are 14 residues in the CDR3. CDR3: CASSQVEGKDEQYF. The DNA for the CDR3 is TGCGCCAGCAGCCAAGTGGAAGGGAAGGACGAGCAGTACTTC.

The CDR3 sequence: CASSPESSYNSPLHF. The CDR3 nucleotides are TGTGCCAGCAGCCCCGAGAGCTCCTATAATTCACCCCTCCACTTT. V and J are TRBV11-3 and TRBJ1-6; D call uncertain. Germline V gene sequence: CDR1 SGHNT, CDR2 YENEEA. The CDR3 runs 15 residues. V lost 5 bases and J 0 bases, leaving 8 bases between the germline ends.